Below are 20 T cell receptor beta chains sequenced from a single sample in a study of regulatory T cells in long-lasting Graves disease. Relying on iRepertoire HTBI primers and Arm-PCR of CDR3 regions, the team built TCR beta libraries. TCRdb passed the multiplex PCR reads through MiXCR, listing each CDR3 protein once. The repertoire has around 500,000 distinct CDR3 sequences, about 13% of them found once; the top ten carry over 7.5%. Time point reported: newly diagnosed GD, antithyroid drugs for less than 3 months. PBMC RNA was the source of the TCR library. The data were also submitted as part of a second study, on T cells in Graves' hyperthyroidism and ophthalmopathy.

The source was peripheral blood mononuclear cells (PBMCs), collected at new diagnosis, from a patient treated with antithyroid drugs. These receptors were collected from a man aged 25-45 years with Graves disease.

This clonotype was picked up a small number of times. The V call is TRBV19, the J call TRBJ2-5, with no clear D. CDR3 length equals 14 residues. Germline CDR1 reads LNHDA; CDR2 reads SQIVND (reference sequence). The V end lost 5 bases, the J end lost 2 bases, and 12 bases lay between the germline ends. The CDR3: CASSSRTDQETQYF. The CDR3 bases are TGTGCCAGTAGTTCTCGAACTGATCAAGAGACCCAGTACTTC. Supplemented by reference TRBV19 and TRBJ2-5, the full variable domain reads DGGITQSPKYLFRKEGQNVTLSCEQNLNHDAMYWYRQDPGQGLRLIYYSQIVNDFQKGDIAEGYSVSREKKESFPLTVTSAQKNPTAFYLCASSSRTDQETQYFGPGTRLLVL.

The CDR3 sequence is CSARHSGGREQYF. The CDR3 nucleotides read TGCAGTGCTAGACATTCCGGGGGTCGCGAGCAGTACTTC. J is TRBJ2-7 and V is TRBV20-1, with D tentatively TRBD2 (6 bases). CDR1 is DFQATT and CDR2 is SNEGSKA in the germline V gene (reference sequence). V lost 2 bases, J lost 6 bases, and 14 bases lay in between. CDR3 length: 13 residues.

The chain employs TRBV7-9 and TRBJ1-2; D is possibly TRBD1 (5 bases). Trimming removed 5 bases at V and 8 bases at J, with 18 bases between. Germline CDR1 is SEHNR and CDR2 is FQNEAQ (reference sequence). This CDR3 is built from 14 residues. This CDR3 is CASSPQAQAPGYTF. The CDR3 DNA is TGTGCCAGCAGCCCACAGGCCCAGGCTCCCGGCTACACCTTC.

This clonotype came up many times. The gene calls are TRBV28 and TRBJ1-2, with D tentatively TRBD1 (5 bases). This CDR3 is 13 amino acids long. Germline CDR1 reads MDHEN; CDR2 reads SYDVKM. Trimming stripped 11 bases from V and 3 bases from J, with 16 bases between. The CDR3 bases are TGTGCCGCGGGCCAGCGAGGGGACTATGGCTACACCTTC. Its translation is CAAGQRGDYGYTF.

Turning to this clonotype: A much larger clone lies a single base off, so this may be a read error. CDR3 in amino acids: CASSSTIDRYGQYF. The CDR3 region has the DNA TGTGCCAGCAGTTCTACTATCGACCGCTACGGGCAGTACTTC. The chain joins TRBV27 to TRBJ2-7; no reliable D call. Per the germline V gene, CDR1 is MNHEY and CDR2 is SMNVEV (reference sequence). This CDR3 is built from 14 residues.

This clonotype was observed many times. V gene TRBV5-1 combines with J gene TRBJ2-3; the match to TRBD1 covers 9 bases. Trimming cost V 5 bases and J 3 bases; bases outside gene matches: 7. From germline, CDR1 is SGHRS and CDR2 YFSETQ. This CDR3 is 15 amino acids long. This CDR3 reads CASSSTGGYTDTQYF. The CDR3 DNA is TGCGCCAGCAGTTCGACAGGGGGGTATACAGATACGCAGTATTTT.

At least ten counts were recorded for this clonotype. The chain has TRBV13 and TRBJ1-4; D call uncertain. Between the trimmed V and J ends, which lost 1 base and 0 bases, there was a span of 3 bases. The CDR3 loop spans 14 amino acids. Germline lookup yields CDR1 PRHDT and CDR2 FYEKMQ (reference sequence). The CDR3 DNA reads TGTGCCAGCAGCTTAGCCCCAACTAATGAAAAACTGTTTTTT. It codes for CASSLAPTNEKLFF. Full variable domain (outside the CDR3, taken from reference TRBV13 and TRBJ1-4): AAGVIQSPRHLIKEKRETATLKCYPIPRHDTVYWYQQGPGQDPQFLISFYEKMQSDKGSIPDRFSAQQFSDYHSELNMSSLELGDSALYFCASSLAPTNEKLFFGSGTQLSVL.

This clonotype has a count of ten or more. The CDR3 reads CATRDRQYGYTF. As DNA, the CDR3 is TGTGCCACCCGGGACAGGCAGTATGGCTACACCTTC. The chain combines TRBV2 with TRBJ1-2; 8 bases map to TRBD1. CDR3 length: 12 residues. V dropped 10 bases and J dropped 5; count of bases not matched to a gene: 6. Germline loops: CDR1 SNHLY, CDR2 FYNNEI.

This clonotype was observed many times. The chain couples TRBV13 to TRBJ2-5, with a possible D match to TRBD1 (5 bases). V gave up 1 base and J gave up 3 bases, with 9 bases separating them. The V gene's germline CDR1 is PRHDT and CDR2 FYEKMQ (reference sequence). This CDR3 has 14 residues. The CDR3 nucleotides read TGTGCCAGCAGCTTAGAAACAGGTGAAGAGACCCAGTACTTC. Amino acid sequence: CASSLETGEETQYF.

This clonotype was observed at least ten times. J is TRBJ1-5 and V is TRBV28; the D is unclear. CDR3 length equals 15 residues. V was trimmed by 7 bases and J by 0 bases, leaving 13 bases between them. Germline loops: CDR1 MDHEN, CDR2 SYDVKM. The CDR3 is CASIKPPVSNQPQHF. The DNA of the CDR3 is TGTGCCAGCATTAAACCGCCTGTTAGCAATCAGCCCCAGCATTTT.

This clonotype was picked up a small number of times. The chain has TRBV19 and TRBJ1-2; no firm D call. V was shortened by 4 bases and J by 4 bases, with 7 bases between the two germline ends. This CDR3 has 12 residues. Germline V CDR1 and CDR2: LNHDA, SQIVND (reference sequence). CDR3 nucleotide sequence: TGTGCCAGTAGTAGAGGAAGCTATGGCTACACCTTC. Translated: CASSRGSYGYTF. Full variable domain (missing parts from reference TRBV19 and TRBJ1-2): DGGITQSPKYLFRKEGQNVTLSCEQNLNHDAMYWYRQDPGQGLRLIYYSQIVNDFQKGDIAEGYSVSREKKESFPLTVTSAQKNPTAFYLCASSRGSYGYTFGSGTRLTVV.

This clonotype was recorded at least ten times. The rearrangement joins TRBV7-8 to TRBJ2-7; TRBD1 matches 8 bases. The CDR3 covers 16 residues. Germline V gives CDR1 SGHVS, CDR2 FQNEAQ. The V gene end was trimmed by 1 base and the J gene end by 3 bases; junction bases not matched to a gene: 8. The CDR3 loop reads CASSLGGTGGFYEQYF. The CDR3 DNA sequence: TGTGCCAGCAGCTTAGGCGGGACAGGCGGTTTCTACGAGCAGTACTTC. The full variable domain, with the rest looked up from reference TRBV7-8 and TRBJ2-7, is GAGVSQSPRYKVAKRGQDVALRCDPISGHVSLFWYQQALGQGPEFLTYFQNEAQLDKSGLPSDRFFAERPEGSVSTLKIQRTQQEDSAVYLCASSLGGTGGFYEQYFGPGTRLTVT.

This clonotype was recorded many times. CDR3 DNA sequence: TGTGCCAGCAGTCCAACAGGTCAGAACACAGATACGCAGTATTTT. It yields the protein CASSPTGQNTDTQYF. The chain recombines TRBV6-1 with TRBJ2-3, with D perhaps TRBD1 (5 bases). V was trimmed by 5 bases and J by 2 bases, leaving 14 bases between them. CDR1 is MNHNS and CDR2 is SASEGT in the germline V gene. The CDR3 spans 15 residues.

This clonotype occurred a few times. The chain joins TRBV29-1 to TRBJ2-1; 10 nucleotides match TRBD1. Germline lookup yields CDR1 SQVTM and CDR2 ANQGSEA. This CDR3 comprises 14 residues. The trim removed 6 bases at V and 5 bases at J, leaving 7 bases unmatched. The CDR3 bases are TGCAGCGTGGAGGGACAGGGGCTCCACAATGAGCAGTTCTTC. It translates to CSVEGQGLHNEQFF.

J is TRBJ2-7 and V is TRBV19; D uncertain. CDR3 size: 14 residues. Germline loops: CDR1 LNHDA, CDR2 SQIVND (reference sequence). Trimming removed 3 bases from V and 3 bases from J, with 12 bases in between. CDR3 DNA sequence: TGTGCCAGTAGTATTAGATTATCGCGCTACGAGCAGTACTTC. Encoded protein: CASSIRLSRYEQYF.

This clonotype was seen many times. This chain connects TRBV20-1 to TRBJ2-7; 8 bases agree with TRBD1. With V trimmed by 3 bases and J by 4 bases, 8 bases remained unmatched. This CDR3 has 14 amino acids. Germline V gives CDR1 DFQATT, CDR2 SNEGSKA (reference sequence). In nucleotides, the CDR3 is TGCAGTGCTAGTCAGGGGGCGGCGGGTTACGAGCAGTACTTC. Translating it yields CSASQGAAGYEQYF.

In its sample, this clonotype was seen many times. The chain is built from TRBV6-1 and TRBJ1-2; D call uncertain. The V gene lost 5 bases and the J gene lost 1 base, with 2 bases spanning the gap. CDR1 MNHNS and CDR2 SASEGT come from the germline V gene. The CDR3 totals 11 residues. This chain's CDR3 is CASSNNYGYTF. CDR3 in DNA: TGTGCCAGCAGTAATAACTATGGCTACACCTTC.

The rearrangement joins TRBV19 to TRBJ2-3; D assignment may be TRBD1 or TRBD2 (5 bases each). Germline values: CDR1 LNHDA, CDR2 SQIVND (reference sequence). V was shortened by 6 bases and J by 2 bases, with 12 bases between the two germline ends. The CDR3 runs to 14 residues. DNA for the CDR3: TGTGCCAGTAGGCCCGGGACCCACACAGATACGCAGTATTTT. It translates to CASRPGTHTDTQYF.

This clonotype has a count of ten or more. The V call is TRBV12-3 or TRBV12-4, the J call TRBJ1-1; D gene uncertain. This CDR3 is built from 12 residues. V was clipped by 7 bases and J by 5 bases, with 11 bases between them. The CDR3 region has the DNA TGTGCCAGCACCTTTTTAGGGACTGAAGCTTTCTTT. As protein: CASTFLGTEAFF.

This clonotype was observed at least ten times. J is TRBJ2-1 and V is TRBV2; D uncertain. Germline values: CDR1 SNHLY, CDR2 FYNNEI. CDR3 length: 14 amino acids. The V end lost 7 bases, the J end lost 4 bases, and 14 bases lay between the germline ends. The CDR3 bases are TGTGCCAGCACACCGACCGCGATTTACAATGAGCAGTTCTTC. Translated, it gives CASTPTAIYNEQFF.